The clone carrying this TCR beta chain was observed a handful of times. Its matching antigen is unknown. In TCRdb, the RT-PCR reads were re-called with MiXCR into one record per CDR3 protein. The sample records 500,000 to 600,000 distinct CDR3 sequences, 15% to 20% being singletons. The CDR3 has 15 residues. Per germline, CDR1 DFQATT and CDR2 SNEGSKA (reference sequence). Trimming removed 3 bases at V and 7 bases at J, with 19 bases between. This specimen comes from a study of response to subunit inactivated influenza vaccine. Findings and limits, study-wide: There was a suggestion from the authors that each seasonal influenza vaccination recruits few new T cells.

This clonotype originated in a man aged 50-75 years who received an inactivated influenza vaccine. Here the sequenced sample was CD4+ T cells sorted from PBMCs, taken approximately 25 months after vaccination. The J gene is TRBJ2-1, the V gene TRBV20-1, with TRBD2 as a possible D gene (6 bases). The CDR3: CSARSPGTRRNEQFF. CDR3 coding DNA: TGCAGTGCTAGGAGCCCAGGGACTCGGCGGAATGAGCAGTTCTTC.